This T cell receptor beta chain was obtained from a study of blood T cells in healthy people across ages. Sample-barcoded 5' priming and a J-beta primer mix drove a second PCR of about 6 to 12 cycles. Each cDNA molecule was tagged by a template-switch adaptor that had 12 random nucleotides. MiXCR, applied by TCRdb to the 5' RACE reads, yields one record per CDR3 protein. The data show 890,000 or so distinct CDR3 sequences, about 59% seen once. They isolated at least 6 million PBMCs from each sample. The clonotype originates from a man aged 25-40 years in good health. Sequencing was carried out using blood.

For the CDR3, the DNA is TGCAGTGCCGAGAGGCCCCAAGAGACCCAGTACTTC. This gives the protein CSAERPQETQYF. V is TRBV20-1 and J is TRBJ2-5; D call uncertain. The CDR3 is 12 residues long. From germline, CDR1 is DFQATT and CDR2 SNEGSKA (reference sequence). Deletions cut 6 bases from V and 1 base from J, with 9 bases between.